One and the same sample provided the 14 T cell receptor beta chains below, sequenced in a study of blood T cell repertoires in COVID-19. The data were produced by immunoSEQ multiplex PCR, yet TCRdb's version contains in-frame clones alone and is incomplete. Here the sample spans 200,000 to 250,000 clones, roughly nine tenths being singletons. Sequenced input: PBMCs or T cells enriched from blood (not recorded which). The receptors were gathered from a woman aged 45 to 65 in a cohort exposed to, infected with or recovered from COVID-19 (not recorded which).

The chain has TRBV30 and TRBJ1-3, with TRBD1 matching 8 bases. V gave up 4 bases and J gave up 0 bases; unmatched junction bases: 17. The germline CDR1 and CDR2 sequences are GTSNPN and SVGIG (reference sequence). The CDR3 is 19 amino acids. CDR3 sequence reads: CAWKNTRGLLALSGNTIYF. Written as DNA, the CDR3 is TGTGCCTGGAAGAACACCAGGGGGCTGTTGGCTCTCTCTGGAAACACCATATATTTT.

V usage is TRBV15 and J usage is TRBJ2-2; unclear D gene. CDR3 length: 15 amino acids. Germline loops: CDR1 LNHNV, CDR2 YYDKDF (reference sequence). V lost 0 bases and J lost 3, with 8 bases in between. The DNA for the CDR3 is TGTGCCACCAGCAGAGAGGCAGGATACACCGGGGAGCTGTTTTTT. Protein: CATSREAGYTGELFF.

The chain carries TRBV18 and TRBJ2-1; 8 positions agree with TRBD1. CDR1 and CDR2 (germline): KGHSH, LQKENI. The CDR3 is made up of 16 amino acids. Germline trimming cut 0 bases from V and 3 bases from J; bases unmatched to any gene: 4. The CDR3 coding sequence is TGTGCCAGCTCACCACCGTACAGGGGGTTCTACAATGAGCAGTTCTTC. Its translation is CASSPPYRGFYNEQFF. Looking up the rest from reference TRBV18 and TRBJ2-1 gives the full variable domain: NAGVMQNPRHLVRRRGQEARLRCSPMKGHSHVYWYRQLPEEGLKFMVYLQKENIIDESGMPKERFSAEFPKEGPSILRIQQVVRGDSAAYFCASSPPYRGFYNEQFFGPGTRLTVL.

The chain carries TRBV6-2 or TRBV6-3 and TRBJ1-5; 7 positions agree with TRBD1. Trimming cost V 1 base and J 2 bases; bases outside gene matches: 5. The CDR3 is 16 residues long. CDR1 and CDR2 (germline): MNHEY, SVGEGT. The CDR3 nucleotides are TGTGCCAGCAGTTACTTATGGACAGGAGGCAATCAGCCCCAGCATTTT. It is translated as CASSYLWTGGNQPQHF.

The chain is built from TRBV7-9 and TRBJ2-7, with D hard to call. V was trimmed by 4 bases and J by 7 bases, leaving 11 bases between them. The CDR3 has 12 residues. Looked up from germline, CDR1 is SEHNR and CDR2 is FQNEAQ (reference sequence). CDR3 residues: CASSSVLVEQYF. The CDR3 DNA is TGTGCCAGCAGCTCGGTCCTGGTTGAGCAGTACTTC.

CDR3 sequence reads: CASSLDMPVAKNIQYF. CDR3 DNA sequence: TGTGCCAGCAGCTTAGATATGCCGGTAGCCAAAAACATTCAGTACTTC. This chain joins TRBV11-3 and TRBJ2-4, with no clear D. This CDR3 has 16 residues. V was trimmed by 0 bases and J by 0 bases, leaving 9 bases between them. CDR1 is SGHNT and CDR2 is YENEEA in the germline V gene.

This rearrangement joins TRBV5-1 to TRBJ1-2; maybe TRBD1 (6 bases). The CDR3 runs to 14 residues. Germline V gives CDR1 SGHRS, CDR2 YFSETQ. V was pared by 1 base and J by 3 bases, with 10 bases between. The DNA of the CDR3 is TGCGCCAGCAGCTTGAGGGGGATGGACTATGGCTACACCTTC. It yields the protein CASSLRGMDYGYTF.

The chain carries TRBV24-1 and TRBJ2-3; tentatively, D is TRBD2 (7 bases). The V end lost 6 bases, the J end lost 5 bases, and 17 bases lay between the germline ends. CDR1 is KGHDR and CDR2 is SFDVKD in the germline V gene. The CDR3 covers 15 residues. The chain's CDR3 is CATSRRGAGEDTQYF. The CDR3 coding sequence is TGTGCCACCAGTAGACGGGGGGCCGGAGAAGATACGCAGTATTTT.

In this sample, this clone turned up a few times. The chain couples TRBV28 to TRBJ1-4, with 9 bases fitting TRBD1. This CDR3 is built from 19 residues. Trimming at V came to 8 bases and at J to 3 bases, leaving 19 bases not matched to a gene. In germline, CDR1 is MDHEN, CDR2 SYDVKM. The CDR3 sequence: CASDRLTGGGRRANEKLFF. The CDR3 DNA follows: TGTGCCAGCGATCGGCTTACAGGGGGCGGGAGGAGGGCTAATGAAAAACTGTTTTTT.

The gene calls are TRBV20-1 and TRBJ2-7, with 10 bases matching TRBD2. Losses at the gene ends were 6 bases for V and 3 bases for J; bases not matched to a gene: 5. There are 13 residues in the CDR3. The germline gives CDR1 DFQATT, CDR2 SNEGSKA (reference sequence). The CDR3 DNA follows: TGCAGTGCGAGTAGCGGGGGGTACTACGAGCAGTACTTC. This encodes CSASSGGYYEQYF.

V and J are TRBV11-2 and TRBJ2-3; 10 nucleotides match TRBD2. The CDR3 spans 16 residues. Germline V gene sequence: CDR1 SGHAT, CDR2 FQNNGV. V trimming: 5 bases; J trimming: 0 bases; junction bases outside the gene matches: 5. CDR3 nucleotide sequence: TGTGCCAGCAGCCCTAGCGGGAGTTCTAGCACAGATACGCAGTATTTT. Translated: CASSPSGSSSTDTQYF.

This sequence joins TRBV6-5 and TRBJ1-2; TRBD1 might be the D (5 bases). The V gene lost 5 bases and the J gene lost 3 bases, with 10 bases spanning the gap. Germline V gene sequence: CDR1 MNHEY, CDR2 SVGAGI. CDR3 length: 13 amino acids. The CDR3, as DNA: TGTGCCAGCAGTACGACAGTATACTATGGCTACACCTTC. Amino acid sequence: CASSTTVYYGYTF.

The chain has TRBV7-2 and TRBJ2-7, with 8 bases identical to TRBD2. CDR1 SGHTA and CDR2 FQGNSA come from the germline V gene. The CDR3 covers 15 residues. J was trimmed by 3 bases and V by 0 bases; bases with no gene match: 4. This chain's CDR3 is CASSLASGEHYEQYF. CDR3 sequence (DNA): TGTGCCAGCAGCTTAGCTAGCGGGGAGCACTACGAGCAGTACTTC.

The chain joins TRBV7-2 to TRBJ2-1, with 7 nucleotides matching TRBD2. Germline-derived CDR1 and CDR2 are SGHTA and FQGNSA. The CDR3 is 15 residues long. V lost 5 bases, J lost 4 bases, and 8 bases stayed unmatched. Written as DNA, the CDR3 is TGTGCCAGCAGCCCGGAGAGCGGGAAATACAATGAGCAGTTCTTC. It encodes CASSPESGKYNEQFF.